The 10 T cell receptor beta chains presented below share a single source sample, sequenced in a study of cytomegalovirus exposure and HLA in healthy donors. 13 Jbeta primers and 60 Vbeta primers were used for the PCR. Assay used: immunoSEQ multiplex PCR; TCRdb lists only in-frame clones, some missing. Altogether roughly 170,000 clones are present, around 84% being singletons, with the ten largest covering approximately 1.2%. Source material: PBMCs. The receptors originated from a girl aged 2-10 years in good health and CMV-seropositive.

This clone was counted between two and nine times. The chain links TRBV5-5 to TRBJ1-2; D is unresolved. The CDR3 runs 15 residues. Germline-derived CDR1 and CDR2 are SGHKS and YYEKEE (reference sequence). V was clipped by 4 bases and J by 1 base, with 14 bases between them. The CDR3 here is CASSTAGSSNYGYTF. In DNA, the CDR3 is TGTGCCAGCAGCACGGCCGGGTCGAGTAACTATGGCTACACCTTC.

The chain links TRBV5-5 to TRBJ1-5, with 10 bases matching TRBD1. CDR1 and CDR2 (germline): SGHKS, YYEKEE (reference sequence). The V segment lost 4 bases and the J segment 4 bases; nucleotides outside the gene matches: 8. The CDR3 is 16 amino acids. The DNA of the CDR3 is TGTGCCAGCAGCCCGGGACCGGGACAGGGGAATCAGCCCCAGCATTTT. Translated: CASSPGPGQGNQPQHF. The full variable domain, its missing parts supplied by reference TRBV5-5 and TRBJ1-5, is DAGVTQSPTHLIKTRGQQVTLRCSPISGHKSVSWYQQVLGQGPQFIFQYYEKEERGRGNFPDRFSARQFPNYSSELNVNALLLGDSALYLCASSPGPGQGNQPQHFGDGTRLSIL.

V is TRBV11-2 and J is TRBJ2-1; D perhaps matches TRBD1 (6 bases). Per germline, CDR1 SGHAT and CDR2 FQNNGV. The CDR3 contains 15 residues. V was trimmed by 5 bases and J by 9 bases, leaving 20 bases between them. CDR3 coding DNA: TGTGCCAGCAGCCGCACAGGGCCCGACGTGAGTGAGCAGTTCTTC. It specifies CASSRTGPDVSEQFF.

This chain uses TRBV15 with TRBJ2-3; D is uncertain. CDR1 is LNHNV, CDR2 YYDKDF, per germline (reference sequence). V lost 3 bases and J 1 base, leaving 8 bases between the germline ends. The CDR3 extends over 14 amino acids. CDR3 sequence reads: CATSSYRGTDTQYF. CDR3 bases: TGTGCCACCAGCAGTTACAGAGGCACAGATACGCAGTATTTT.

The chain uses TRBV30 and TRBJ2-1; the match to TRBD2 covers 9 bases. Trimming at V came to 7 bases and at J to 8 bases, leaving 3 bases not matched to a gene. Per the germline V gene, CDR1 is GTSNPN and CDR2 is SVGIG (reference sequence). CDR3 length: 11 amino acids. In DNA form, the CDR3 reads TGTGCCTCCTGGACTAGCGATGAGCAGTTCTTC. It is translated as CASWTSDEQFF.

A single count supports this clone. This sequence joins TRBV6-5 and TRBJ1-4; D is undetermined. Trimming stripped 6 bases from V and 2 bases from J, with 13 bases between. Germline V lookup: CDR1 MNHEY, CDR2 SVGAGI. This CDR3 region has 15 residues. In DNA, the CDR3 is TGTGCCAGCAGCCCCCTCGTGTCGACTAATGAAAAACTGTTTTTT. Protein sequence: CASSPLVSTNEKLFF.

This chain connects TRBV19 to TRBJ1-1; 7 positions match TRBD1. V gave up 6 bases and J gave up 7 bases; unmatched junction bases: 5. Germline CDR1 LNHDA, CDR2 SQIVND (reference sequence). The CDR3 totals 12 residues. The CDR3 sequence: CASSLGTVEAFF. The CDR3 DNA follows: TGTGCCAGTAGCCTTGGGACAGTTGAAGCTTTCTTT. Variable domain in full (rest from reference TRBV19 and TRBJ1-1): DGGITQSPKYLFRKEGQNVTLSCEQNLNHDAMYWYRQDPGQGLRLIYYSQIVNDFQKGDIAEGYSVSREKKESFPLTVTSAQKNPTAFYLCASSLGTVEAFFGQGTRLTVV.

The chain is built from TRBV4-1 and TRBJ1-2; 7 bases are a match to TRBD1. V shed 0 bases and J 4 bases; nucleotides not matched to a gene: 5. The CDR3 totals 15 residues. CDR1 is MGHRA and CDR2 is YSYEKL in the germline V gene. CDR3 in amino acids: CASSQDRDRFYGYTF. In DNA, the CDR3 is TGCGCCAGCAGCCAAGACAGGGACAGATTCTATGGCTACACCTTC.

The rearrangement links TRBV28 to TRBJ1-1; D is ambiguous. Per the germline V gene, CDR1 is MDHEN and CDR2 is SYDVKM. The germline V and J ends were trimmed by 10 bases and 0 bases, with 6 bases remaining between them. The CDR3 loop spans 11 amino acids. The CDR3, as DNA: TGTGCCACCTTAGTGAACACTGAAGCTTTCTTT. Translating gives CATLVNTEAFF.

This rearrangement joins TRBV5-1 to TRBJ2-1; 12 nucleotides align to TRBD1. The germline V gene has CDR1 SGHRS and CDR2 YFSETQ. The CDR3 runs 14 residues. The V gene end was trimmed by 4 bases and the J gene end by 9 bases; junction bases not matched to a gene: 5. DNA for the CDR3: TGCGCCAGCAGCCCAGGGACAGGGGGCGGTGAGCAGTTCTTC. Translated: CASSPGTGGGEQFF.